This T cell receptor beta chain was retrieved from a study of identifying expanded T cells in peripheral blood. Collection occurred without any documented infections or immune events in donors. Sequencing was performed with immunoSEQ multiplex PCR; in TCRdb, only in-frame clones are kept and a portion is missing. The profile shows 58,000 or so clones, about 83% of them singletons. Broader study findings: Technical replicates showed about 1.2 changed clones; roughly two weeks 15 to 20; four weeks 19. Clone count variance between approximately 2-week samples rose with total template count.

In regard to this clone: The antigen is not known.

The CDR3 sequence is 15 residues long. J gave up 5 bases and V 6 bases, and 13 bases lay outside the gene matches. Germline V gene data show CDR1 as SGHRS and CDR2 as YFSETQ. The chain employs TRBV5-1 and TRBJ1-2; 7 nucleotides align to TRBD1. The sequence was collected from a person aged 18-70 years in good health. The specimen was blood. This chain's CDR3 is CASTFRGDSEYGYTF. CDR3 DNA: TGCGCCAGCACCTTCAGGGGGGACAGCGAGTATGGCTACACCTTC.